This T cell receptor beta chain comes out of a study of Ad26.COV2.S vaccination and SARS-CoV-2 variants (dated by TCRdb to the early 2020s). Some background on the complete study: Donors in the vaccine arm were drawn from COV1001, a multicentre, randomized, double-blind, placebo-controlled phase I-IIa trial testing Ad26.COV2.S in healthy adults. A total of 32 samples were included in the TCR-sequenced set, comprising around 19 Ad26.COV2.S vaccine recipients, 5 placebo recipients and 8 SARS-CoV-2 convalescent individuals. Dosing of Ad26.COV2.S was intramuscular, at either 5x10^10 or 1x10^11 viral particles, delivered as one shot or as two shots spaced 56 days apart. Participants in the trial were split at random into five groups of five each, receiving low-dose or high-dose Ad26.COV2.S once or twice, or else placebo on both occasions. Sequencing of the TCRbeta repertoire served to evaluate the specificity and breadth of SARS-CoV-2-reactive T cell receptors following Ad26.COV2.S vaccination. Throughout the experiments and outcome assessment, investigators stayed blinded to trial group allocation.

Comment on this clone: Its antigen specificity is not known. Base qualities are not provided; no much larger clone lies one nucleotide away.

Trimming takes 6 bases off V and 2 bases off J; junction bases not matched to a gene: 7. The germline V gene sets CDR1 to SNHLY and CDR2 to FYNNEI. From the cysteine up to the phenylalanine, the CDR3 has a length of 16 residues. The only DNA kept is the CDR3, 48 bases in frame from the first base. The study at large found these results: Substantial breadth of spike-specific CD8+ and CD4+ T cell responses was reported after vaccination. Spike-specific TCR breadth was higher in Ad26.COV2.S recipients than in placebo recipients (P = 0.0014). The study was not powered to compare responses between vaccine doses or regimens. Vaccine and placebo recipients had similar non-spike TCR breadth, a finding consistent with the vaccine containing only spike. It was noted by the authors that total T cell responses may have been underestimated by the TCR breadth and depth analyses.

TCRbeta CDR3 regions were sequenced with the immunoSEQ Assay. After extraction, genomic DNA underwent amplification by bias-controlled multiplex PCR, followed by high-throughput sequencing. The authors' pipeline ran thus. Collapsing and filtering of sequences were performed to quantify the absolute abundance of each unique TCRbeta CDR3 region. T cell fraction was estimated by normalizing TCRbeta template counts to usable DNA, with usable DNA measured through amplification of reference genes found in all nucleated cells. Repertoire TCRs were annotated as SARS-CoV-2-specific when V gene, CDR3 amino acid sequence and J gene were exactly matched to a known reactive TCR set. The reference SARS-CoV-2 TCR set came from MIRA and was filtered for enrichment in COVID-19-positive ImmuneCODE repertoires, removing public or cross-reactive TCRs. Using the MIRA antigens, annotated TCRs were further analysed by specific ORF or by position within an ORF. Depth was the summed frequency of annotated unique rearrangements, while breadth was defined as annotated unique rearrangements over total unique productive rearrangements. Two-sided Wilcoxon rank-sum tests were applied when comparing TCR breadth between groups. In its TCRdb copy, this immuneACCESS table keeps in-frame sequences only and misses some clones. Where compared with another copy, unresolved V genes explain less than half of these, and the others have no known cause. V and J calls plus clone size are reproduced from that table; the DNA served to infer D and trimming. Recorded for this sample are about 350,000 clones; more than 75% of them occurred a single time. Clones ranked in the top ten supply roughly 3.3% of the sample.

The sample's treatment or condition label, in plain terms: some 20 received Ad26.COV2.S at low or high dose, single or two shots; about 5 received placebo; per-sample allocation not given. For vaccine and placebo recipients, repertoires were sequenced using samples collected on day 63 after the first injection. Cohort 1b enrolled 25 or so adults aged 18-55 years at a single site in Boston, USA, between 29 July and 7 August 2020. Ad26.COV2.S was a replication-incompetent adenovirus type 26 vector that expressed a prefusion-stabilized SARS-CoV-2 spike protein derived from the original Wuhan strain. The source was peripheral blood, collected in a trial of Ad26.COV2.S vaccine versus placebo. The receptor was isolated from a person between 18 and 65 years old who received the Ad26.COV2.S COVID-19 vaccine or a placebo. The rearranged segments are TRBV2 and TRBJ1-5, with 10 junctional bases fitting TRBD1. The sequenced DNA is TGTGCCAGCAGAGACGGGACAGGGGCGGGCAATCAGCCCCAGCATTTT. Its product reads: CASRDGTGAGNQPQHF.